This T cell receptor (beta chain) was captured by sequencing in a study of cytomegalovirus exposure and HLA in healthy donors. Study findings and constraints: Among TCR beta chains, those listed as cytomegalovirus-associated numbered about 160.

Separate from the roughly 700-subject first cohort, the approximately 120-subject validation cohort was the one that the donors belonged to. CDR3 length: 15 amino acids. Germline V gene data show CDR1 as SGHNT and CDR2 as YENEEA. Trimming left V 1 base short and J 5 bases short, with 14 bases between. Clones were read by immunoSEQ multiplex PCR, and TCRdb kept only the in-frame ones, dropping some. The table lists under 80,000 clones, approximately 93% of them singletons. Only a few counts were recorded for this clone. What it recognizes is unknown. Sequenced: PBMCs. This receptor was identified in a woman in her late teens or twenties in good health and CMV-seropositive. The chain employs TRBV11-3 and TRBJ1-2; possible D gene TRBD1, 5 bases. The CDR3 sequence: CASSLGGTGPYGYTF. CDR3 DNA: TGTGCCAGCAGCTTAGGGGGCACCGGGCCTTATGGCTACACCTTC.